This T cell receptor (beta chain) was obtained from a study of OX40 agonist ivuxolimab in advanced cancers. Background for the entire study: Ivuxolimab was a fully human IgG2 agonistic monoclonal antibody targeting the costimulatory receptor OX40 (CD134). Intravenous ivuxolimab was administered to patients every 2 weeks at six dose levels: 0.01, 0.1, 0.3, 1.5, 3 and 10 mg/kg. Among the roughly 52 dose-escalation patients, 19 had hepatocellular carcinoma, approximately 15 melanoma, 9 renal cell carcinoma and 9 head and neck cancer. The dose-escalation cohort was about 86% male with a mean age of approximately 59 years, ranging from roughly 23 to 79. Patients were allowed to have had prior anti-PD-1, anti-PD-L1 or anti-CTLA-4 therapy, and 40% to 45% of the dose-escalation patients had previously received checkpoint inhibitors. Partial responses occurred in three dose-escalation patients, of whom one had hepatocellular carcinoma and two had cutaneous melanoma. The purpose of peripheral TCRbeta sequencing was to test whether ivuxolimab changed TCR sequence diversity and led to clonal T-cell expansion. The monotherapy dose-escalation portion (N of about 57 patients) of the phase I ivuxolimab trial is reported in the paper.

Points the paper makes about the study in general: Low levels of normalized T-cell clonal expansion were also seen in some nonresponding patients. Partial responders in the 0.1-3.0 mg/kg groups had among the lowest normalized peripheral clonal expansion, especially among CD8+ T cells. At doses of 0.1 to 3.0 mg/kg, clonal expansion of both CD4+ and CD8+ blood T cells was observed from baseline to week 6. The antigen specificity of the clonally expanded peripheral T cells was not determined. On average, CD8+ T cells showed more expanded clones than CD4+ T cells after ivuxolimab.

For sequencing of the TCRbeta CDR3 region, genomic DNA was extracted from the sorted cells. The immunoSEQ Assay was used for sequencing of TCRbeta CDR3 regions. TCRdb carries this immuneACCESS record with in-frame sequences only. Its versions omit some clonotypes, under half of them owing to an unresolved V gene in the studies checked, with the rest unexplained. The sample table contains about 50,000 clones; only one count was recorded for 75% to 85% of them. Together, the top ten hold 2% to 3% of the sample. Trimming at the junction amounts to 0 bases on V and 3 bases on J, and the germline ends lie 11 bases apart. CDR1 and CDR2 were assigned from the germline V gene as SGHNT and YENEEA. The CDR3 starts with the cysteine, ends with the phenylalanine, and has 15 residues. The kept DNA is CDR3 alone, 45 bases in frame from the first base. The trial excluded patients who had a history of autoimmune disease or were on systemic immunosuppression. In every dose cohort, peripheral blood was drawn for TCR sequencing at baseline, cycle 4 day 1, and cycle 7 day 1. The samples were drawn from a first-in-human, open-label, multicenter phase I dose-escalation trial of ivuxolimab. Adults with locally advanced or metastatic melanoma, renal cell carcinoma, hepatocellular carcinoma or head and neck squamous cell carcinoma were enrolled in the trial. Before TCR sequencing, CD4+ T cells and CD8+ T cells from peripheral blood were sorted into separate populations.

Worth noting for this clone: It lacks a known antigen. No much larger clone is present one base from it, and per-base qualities are unavailable.

The source was CD4+ or CD8+ T cells sorted from blood, collected in a trial of the OX40 agonist ivuxolimab. This chain is built from TRBV11-3 and TRBJ1-2; TRBD1 is a weak D gene call, 5 bases matching. The origin of this receptor is an adult with an advanced solid tumor such as melanoma, head and neck, liver or kidney cancer. The CDR3 in this case is CASSLDPAGYYGYTF. The DNA reads TGTGCCAGCAGCTTAGATCCCGCAGGGTACTATGGCTACACCTTC. The variable domain in full, with residues beyond the CDR3 obtained from the reference TRBV11-3 and TRBJ1-2 genes, is EAGVVQSPRYKIIEKKQPVAFWCNPISGHNTLYWYLQNLGQGPELLIRYENEEAVDDSQLPKDRFSAERLKGVDSTLKIQPAELGDSAVYLCASSLDPAGYYGYTFGSGTRLTVV.